This paragraph reports one T cell receptor (beta chain). TCRdb re-called the 5' RACE reads through MiXCR, storing one row per CDR3 protein. The sample records about 75,000 distinct CDR3 sequences, roughly 12% being singletons. The data belong to a study of early T cells in non-severe SARS-CoV-2 infection. Study summary: Unpaired chains resulted from sequencing bulk RNA of unsorted whole blood.

The CDR3 is 15 amino acids. J gave up 3 bases and V 3 bases, and 8 bases lay outside the gene matches. CDR1 is MDHEN, CDR2 SYDVKM, per germline. The chain carries TRBV28 and TRBJ2-7, with TRBD2 matching 7 bases. The receptor was isolated from an adult who was a healthcare worker with PCR-confirmed SARS-CoV-2 infection or an uninfected control (not recorded which). The specimen was whole blood, collected at baseline. The CDR3 sequence is CASSLWVPGGYEQYF. DNA for the CDR3: TGTGCCAGCAGTTTGTGGGTGCCGGGGGGCTACGAGCAGTACTTC.